One sample yielded the 24 T cell receptor beta chains listed below, sequenced in a study of cytomegalovirus exposure and HLA in healthy donors. Primers: 60 Vbeta forward and 13 Jbeta reverse. TCRdb's table, derived via immunoSEQ multiplex PCR, lists solely in-frame clones and lacks some. This table has 180,000 or so clones, 82% appearing once. Specimen: PBMCs. The receptor source for this set is a woman between 50 and 59 years old in good health and CMV-seropositive.

In the case of this clone: A junction boundary mismatches the germline segment, possibly from a read error. The rearrangement uses TRBV7-9 and TRBJ1-2, with D tentatively TRBD1 (6 bases). This CDR3 is 13 amino acids long. The germline CDR1 and CDR2 sequences are SEHNR and FQNEAQ (reference sequence). Written as DNA, the CDR3 is TGTTCCAGCAGCTCACAGGGAGGGGATGGCTACACCTTC. Its translation: CSSSSQGGDGYTF.

The chain joins TRBV28 to TRBJ2-1, with 16 bases aligning to TRBD2. This CDR3 is 17 amino acids long. The V segment lost 6 bases and the J segment 10 bases; nucleotides outside the gene matches: 12. The V gene's germline CDR1 is MDHEN and CDR2 SYDVKM. DNA of the CDR3: TGTGCCAGCAGCCATGGGGGACTAGCGGGGGGGCCCTGGGAGCAGTTCTTC. Amino acid sequence: CASSHGGLAGGPWEQFF.

This rearrangement joins TRBV5-1 to TRBJ2-5, with TRBD2 identical over 9 bases. The germline V gene encodes CDR1 SGHRS and CDR2 YFSETQ. The CDR3 has 14 residues. Trimming took 4 bases from V and 3 from J; bases not matched to a gene: 4. The DNA of the CDR3 is TGCGCCAGCAGCGGCGGGGGGGCCGAAGAGACCCAGTACTTC. Its protein is CASSGGGAEETQYF. The full variable domain, with the rest looked up from reference TRBV5-1 and TRBJ2-5, is KAGVTQTPRYLIKTRGQQVTLSCSPISGHRSVSWYQQTPGQGLQFLFEYFSETQRNKGNFPGRFSGRQFSNSRSEMNVSTLELGDSALYLCASSGGGAEETQYFGPGTRLLVL.

The V and J genes are TRBV19 and TRBJ1-2; 11 positions agree with TRBD1. Germline V gene sequence: CDR1 LNHDA, CDR2 SQIVND (reference sequence). CDR3 size: 13 residues. V was pared by 4 bases and J by 7 bases, with 2 bases of the junction left unmatched. CDR3 residues: CASSTDRGLGYTF. In nucleotides, the CDR3 is TGTGCCAGTAGTACGGACAGGGGGCTTGGCTACACCTTC.

The chain joins TRBV6-5 to TRBJ1-4; TRBD1 might be the D (6 bases). The germline V gene has CDR1 MNHEY and CDR2 SVGAGI. The V and J ends lost 6 bases and 8 bases respectively, with 19 bases between them. The CDR3 runs 15 residues. The CDR3 region is CASSSSGGTEEKLFF. For the CDR3, the DNA is TGTGCCAGCAGCTCGAGCGGGGGCACGGAAGAAAAACTGTTTTTT.

J is TRBJ1-5 and V is TRBV28; D is undetermined. This CDR3 is built from 15 residues. The germline V gene has CDR1 MDHEN and CDR2 SYDVKM. V shed 2 bases and J shed 5 bases, with 13 bases lying between them. DNA for the CDR3: TGTGCCAGCAGTTTAGGGCAGATTACCGATCAGCCCCAGCATTTT. This gives the protein CASSLGQITDQPQHF.

The chain combines TRBV11-2 with TRBJ1-1; D call uncertain. Trimming pared 2 bases from V and 0 bases from J, leaving 4 bases between. This CDR3 spans 13 amino acids. Germline CDR1 is SGHAT and CDR2 is FQNNGV. CDR3 sequence reads: CASSLLLNTEAFF. The CDR3 bases are TGTGCCAGCAGCTTACTTCTGAACACTGAAGCTTTCTTT.

The chain uses TRBV6-5 and TRBJ2-1; 7 bases match TRBD1. The CDR3 sequence is 15 residues long. Germline CDR1 MNHEY, CDR2 SVGAGI. V shed 5 bases, J shed 5 bases, and the junction held 9 bases outside the gene matches. The CDR3 bases are TGTGCCAGCAGTCAGACAGGGAGTTTGCACAATGAGCAGTTCTTC. Translated: CASSQTGSLHNEQFF.

This chain joins TRBV28 and TRBJ2-7; perhaps TRBD1 as D (5 bases). CDR1 and CDR2 (germline): MDHEN, SYDVKM. Trimming took 2 bases from V and 2 from J, leaving 13 bases between them. The CDR3 has 15 residues. The CDR3 sequence is CASSLGADIAYEQYF. CDR3 nucleotides: TGTGCCAGCAGTTTAGGGGCCGACATCGCCTACGAGCAGTACTTC.

CDR3 in DNA: TGTGCCAGCTCACCAACCCCCCAGGGAGGGAGCAATGAGCAGTTCTTC. This gives the protein CASSPTPQGGSNEQFF. The V gene is TRBV18, the J gene TRBJ2-1, with 7 bases fitting TRBD2. From germline, CDR1 is KGHSH and CDR2 LQKENI. The V and J ends lost 2 bases and 6 bases, in that order; junction bases with no gene match: 10. The CDR3 is 16 amino acids.

The chain employs TRBV7-2 and TRBJ2-3; TRBD2 agrees at 10 bases. The CDR3 has 16 amino acids. V was clipped by 1 base and J by 2 bases; unmatched bases: 3. Germline values: CDR1 SGHTA, CDR2 FQGNSA. The CDR3 DNA sequence: TGTGCCAGCAGCTTAGTCCTAGCGGGGGTCACAGATACGCAGTATTTT. Its translation is CASSLVLAGVTDTQYF. Full variable domain (remainder filled in from reference TRBV7-2 and TRBJ2-3): GAGVSQSPSNKVTEKGKDVELRCDPISGHTALYWYRQSLGQGLEFLIYFQGNSAPDKSGLPSDRFSAERTGGSVSTLTIQRTQQEDSAVYLCASSLVLAGVTDTQYFGPGTRLTVL.

The CDR3 reads CASSPPTGITEAFF. The CDR3 DNA sequence: TGTGCCAGCAGCCCTCCGACAGGGATCACTGAAGCTTTCTTT. The V call is TRBV7-9, the J call TRBJ1-1; 7 positions agree with TRBD1. This CDR3 contains 14 residues. CDR1 and CDR2 from the germline V gene are SEHNR and FQNEAQ (reference sequence). V was pared by 5 bases and J by 4 bases, with 7 bases of the junction left unmatched. Complete variable domain (other parts from reference TRBV7-9 and TRBJ1-1): DTGVSQNPRHKITKRGQNVTFRCDPISEHNRLYWYRQTLGQGPEFLTYFQNEAQLEKSRLLSDRFSAERPKGSFSTLEIQRTEQGDSAMYLCASSPPTGITEAFFGQGTRLTVV.

This clone was observed a handful of times. The chain combines TRBV28 with TRBJ1-2, with a weak D call TRBD1 (5 bases). V gave up 5 bases and J gave up 4 bases, with 14 bases separating them. Germline values: CDR1 MDHEN, CDR2 SYDVKM. CDR3 length: 14 amino acids. The CDR3 DNA is TGTGCCAGCAGTCGCTTCGGGACTGCCTATGGCTACACCTTC. Translating gives CASSRFGTAYGYTF.

This clone has just a few counts. The chain has TRBV7-2 and TRBJ2-7, with TRBD2 matching 13 bases. The CDR3 spans 16 residues. The germline V gene encodes CDR1 SGHTA and CDR2 FQGNSA. Unmatched junction bases numbered 3, after V lost 1 base and J lost 3 bases. The CDR3 loop is CASSLVGTSGNYEQYF. As DNA, the CDR3 is TGTGCCAGCAGCTTAGTTGGGACTAGCGGGAACTACGAGCAGTACTTC.

The CDR3 sequence is CASSLGGAVNEQFF. As DNA, the CDR3 is TGTGCCAGCAGTTTAGGGGGGGCGGTCAATGAGCAGTTCTTC. V usage is TRBV28 and J usage is TRBJ2-1; TRBD2 is a possible D gene (7 bases). There are 14 residues in the CDR3. V was shortened by 2 bases and J by 6 bases, with 11 bases between the two germline ends. The germline V gene has CDR1 MDHEN and CDR2 SYDVKM.

The V call is TRBV6-5, the J call TRBJ2-3; D remains unclear. The CDR3 totals 13 residues. The germline gives CDR1 MNHEY, CDR2 SVGAGI. Trimming shortened V by 0 bases and J by 6 bases, and 7 bases separated the two germline ends. The CDR3 coding sequence is TGTGCCAGCAGTTACTCCGCGTACGATACGCAGTATTTT. This sequence encodes CASSYSAYDTQYF.

The chain combines TRBV5-1 with TRBJ1-4, with 10 bases matching TRBD1. The J segment lost 8 bases and the V segment lost 0 bases, leaving 10 bases of the junction unmatched. The CDR3 consists of 17 residues. CDR1 SGHRS and CDR2 YFSETQ come from the germline V gene. As DNA, the CDR3 is TGCGCCAGCAGCTTGGAGGCTTCCGGGACAGGGGTCGAAAAACTGTTTTTT. Translation gives CASSLEASGTGVEKLFF.

Concerning this clone itself: One end of the junction varies from germline; a read error may be responsible. The rearrangement joins TRBV27 to TRBJ2-4; TRBD2 matches at 7 bases. Germline V gives CDR1 MNHEY, CDR2 SMNVEV (reference sequence). CDR3 length: 15 residues. Here the CDR3 DNA reads TGTGCCAGCAGTTTATCGTTAGGGCGGGGGAACAGTCAGTACTTC. Translation gives CASSLSLGRGNSQYF.

This clone was observed a handful of times. The chain combines TRBV27 with TRBJ2-7; TRBD2 matches at 11 bases. This CDR3 is 16 amino acids long. Germline CDR1 MNHEY, CDR2 SMNVEV (reference sequence). The V gene end was trimmed by 6 bases and the J gene end by 0 bases; junction bases not matched to a gene: 7. The CDR3 DNA sequence: TGTGCCAGCAGCAAGACTAGCGGGGTTAGCTCCTACGAGCAGTACTTC. It specifies CASSKTSGVSSYEQYF.

The CDR3 DNA sequence: TGCGCCAGCAGCTTGGACGGACAGAACAATCAGCCCCAGCATTTT. This codes for CASSLDGQNNQPQHF. This chain connects TRBV5-1 to TRBJ1-5, with a weak D call TRBD1 (6 bases). The CDR3 is 15 amino acids. Germline V CDR1 and CDR2: SGHRS, YFSETQ. V was trimmed by 0 bases and J by 3 bases, leaving 10 bases between them.

This clone has a single count. This rearrangement joins TRBV7-2 to TRBJ2-1; the match to TRBD2 covers 10 bases. Germline trimming cut 5 bases from V and 0 bases from J; bases unmatched to any gene: 13. Germline CDR1 reads SGHTA; CDR2 reads FQGNSA. The CDR3 length is 19 residues. DNA for the CDR3: TGTGCCAGCAGCGGCCTAGCGGGGGTTACTTTTAGCTCCTACAATGAGCAGTTCTTC. The encoded protein is CASSGLAGVTFSSYNEQFF.

This clone was picked up a small number of times. CDR3 DNA: TGTGCCAGCAGTTTACTAGCGGGGACCACAGATACGCAGTATTTT. This translates into CASSLLAGTTDTQYF. The chain has TRBV6-5 and TRBJ2-3; 10 bases agree with TRBD2. The CDR3 runs 15 residues. Germline V gives CDR1 MNHEY, CDR2 SVGAGI. The ends lost 4 bases at V and 2 bases at J; junction bases unmatched: 3.

This clone was counted between two and nine times. The chain links TRBV7-2 to TRBJ1-1; D unclear. CDR1 and CDR2 (germline): SGHTA, FQGNSA. V was clipped by 2 bases and J by 8 bases, with 12 bases between them. There are 13 residues in the CDR3. CDR3 amino acids: CASSLNSRVEAFF. The CDR3 DNA follows: TGTGCCAGCAGCTTAAATAGCCGGGTGGAAGCTTTCTTT.

This clone has only one observation. The V and J genes are TRBV19 and TRBJ1-5, with 7 positions matching TRBD1. The V and J ends lost 8 bases and 6 bases, in that order; junction bases with no gene match: 4. Germline CDR1 LNHDA, CDR2 SQIVND (reference sequence). CDR3 size: 12 residues. In nucleotides, the CDR3 is TGTGCCAGTGACAGGGACGGTCAGCCCCAGCATTTT. As protein: CASDRDGQPQHF.